These 20 T cell receptor beta chains share one sample of origin, sequenced in a study of CXCR3-negative and CXCR3-positive naive CD8 T cells. The libraries of TRB cDNA were constructed through 5' RACE using UMI labels. TCRdb re-called the 5' RACE reads; every CDR3 protein appears as one record, without DNA. This sample's table has some 130,000 distinct CDR3 sequences. The specimen sequenced was naive CXCR3- CD8+ T cells from blood. Subset meaning: CD45RO-CCR7+CD27+CD95- naive CD8+ T cells lacking CXCR3 (TNR3-). The receptors derive from a human donor in good health. Some clones in this sample may be carry-over from other donors' samples.

The rearrangement links TRBV10-3 to TRBJ2-5; checking the TCRdb D call of TRBD1 is not possible without DNA. This CDR3 comprises 14 residues. Germline loops: CDR1 ENHRY, CDR2 SYGVKD. The CDR3 loop is CAISKGQTQETQYF.

This rearrangement joins TRBV5-1 to TRBJ2-2. The CDR3 sequence is 15 residues long. The germline V gene has CDR1 SGHRS and CDR2 YFSETQ. CDR3 protein: CASSLGPTYTGELFF.

The chain links TRBV7-9 to TRBJ1-6; TCRdb's assignment of TRBD1 cannot be checked, as there is no DNA. Germline CDR1 is SEHNR and CDR2 is FQNEAQ (reference sequence). The CDR3 length is 16 residues. Here the CDR3 reads CASSHHRQGGDSPLHF.

The chain recombines TRBV7-9 with TRBJ2-5; TCRdb proposes TRBD2, but this gene call is untestable without DNA. The CDR3 extends over 14 amino acids. Germline-derived CDR1 and CDR2 are SEHNR and FQNEAQ (reference sequence). The CDR3 reads CASSLEEGRETQYF.

The chain employs TRBV5-1 and TRBJ2-5; TCRdb selects TRBD1, and the lack of DNA leaves this call unchecked. There are 14 residues in the CDR3. Germline V gives CDR1 SGHRS, CDR2 YFSETQ. The CDR3 region is CASSLGDRQETQYF.

The V call is TRBV28, the J call TRBJ2-5. From germline, CDR1 is MDHEN and CDR2 SYDVKM. This CDR3 is 12 amino acids long. The CDR3 protein is CASSSPQETQYF.

The rearrangement links TRBV5-5 to TRBJ2-3; the D gene TCRdb calls, TRBD2, cannot be checked with no DNA. CDR1 is SGHKS and CDR2 is YYEKEE in the germline V gene (reference sequence). This CDR3 comprises 16 residues. The CDR3 is CASSLASGGARDTQYF.

The J gene is TRBJ1-5, the V gene TRBV12-3 or TRBV12-4. CDR3 length equals 17 residues. CDR3: CASSLVLVGHSNQPQHF.

The chain combines TRBV29-1 with TRBJ1-1. Germline V CDR1 and CDR2: SQVTM, ANQGSEA. This CDR3 has 12 residues. The CDR3 protein is CSVADWNTEAFF.

This chain's CDR3 is CSASRDYTEAFF. This rearrangement joins TRBV29-1 to TRBJ1-1. The CDR3 totals 12 residues. Germline CDR1 SQVTM, CDR2 ANQGSEA. Full variable domain (rest looked up from reference TRBV29-1 and TRBJ1-1): SAVISQKPSRDICQRGTSLTIQCQVDSQVTMMFWYRQQPGQSLTLIATANQGSEATYESGFVIDKFPISRPNLTFSTLTVSNMSPEDSSIYLCSASRDYTEAFFGQGTRLTVV.

The chain uses TRBV5-1 and TRBJ2-7; TCRdb proposes TRBD1, but this gene call is untestable without DNA. CDR1 is SGHRS, CDR2 YFSETQ, per germline. CDR3 size: 16 residues. The chain's CDR3 is CASSWTKGQPSYEQYF.

V is TRBV7-9 and J is TRBJ2-3; TCRdb's D gene call, TRBD1, goes unchecked for lack of DNA. The CDR3 contains 14 residues. CDR1 SEHNR and CDR2 FQNEAQ come from the germline V gene (reference sequence). CDR3 region: CASSLLGGTDTQYF.

The chain links TRBV29-1 to TRBJ1-2; TCRdb names TRBD1, which stays unverified in the absence of DNA. CDR1 SQVTM and CDR2 ANQGSEA come from the germline V gene. The CDR3 is made up of 12 amino acids. The chain's CDR3 is CSVDRDPSGYTF. The whole variable domain, remainder taken from reference TRBV29-1 and TRBJ1-2, is SAVISQKPSRDICQRGTSLTIQCQVDSQVTMMFWYRQQPGQSLTLIATANQGSEATYESGFVIDKFPISRPNLTFSTLTVSNMSPEDSSIYLCSVDRDPSGYTFGSGTRLTVV.

This sequence joins TRBV7-8 and TRBJ2-3; lacking DNA, the TRBD2 call made by TCRdb goes unchecked. The CDR3 contains 15 residues. Germline CDR1 is SGHVS and CDR2 is FQNEAQ. Here the CDR3 reads CASSLSQQEADTQYF.

V and J are TRBV12-3 or TRBV12-4 and TRBJ2-5; the TCRdb D gene call, TRBD1, has no DNA to confirm it. The CDR3 consists of 14 residues. This CDR3 reads CASSKGTGPETQYF.

V is TRBV3-1 and J is TRBJ2-3; TCRdb's D call, TRBD2, is unchecked because there is no DNA. The CDR3 sequence is 21 residues long. Germline assignment: CDR1 LGHDT and CDR2 YNNKEL (reference sequence). The CDR3 region is CASSQDRSGGRALPSTDTQYF.

V is TRBV27 and J is TRBJ1-5; TCRdb outputs TRBD1, but without DNA this stays unchecked. The length of the CDR3 is 14 residues. Looked up from germline, CDR1 is MNHEY and CDR2 is SMNVEV (reference sequence). The CDR3 is CASSLFGANQPQHF.

The chain uses TRBV7-3 and TRBJ2-2; TCRdb reports TRBD2, a call that lacks DNA to check it against. Germline lookup yields CDR1 SGHTA and CDR2 FQGTGA. CDR3 length: 17 amino acids. The CDR3 is CASSPFGGGAVTGELFF. The entire variable domain, with the rest obtained from reference TRBV7-3 and TRBJ2-2, is as follows: GAGVSQTPSNKVTEKGKYVELRCDPISGHTALYWYRQSLGQGPEFLIYFQGTGAADDSGLPNDRFFAVRPEGSVSTLKIQRTERGDSAVYLCASSPFGGGAVTGELFFGEGSRLTVL.

V and J are TRBV6-2 or TRBV6-3 and TRBJ2-5; TCRdb names TRBD1, which stays unverified in the absence of DNA. Per the germline V gene, CDR1 is MNHEY and CDR2 is SVGEGT. CDR3 length: 15 residues. This CDR3 is CASSYTQGGGETQYF.

The chain uses TRBV28 and TRBJ2-7; TCRdb designates TRBD2, a call that cannot be tested without DNA. This CDR3 spans 15 amino acids. In germline, CDR1 is MDHEN, CDR2 SYDVKM. The CDR3 spells CASSYFAGGAYEQYF.